This T cell receptor beta chain was found in a study of blood T cell repertoires in COVID-19. The wider study: Samples came from the United States, Italy and Spain, spanning acute and convalescent COVID-19. From T cells, B-cell-depleted T cells, or PBMCs came the material, which was cDNA or gDNA.

Here immunoSEQ multiplex PCR was the method, and the copy in TCRdb shows in-frame clones only, minus some. Among about 62,000 clones, about nine tenths were seen once, and the ten largest hold 1.3%. The CDR3 is 14 amino acids. Germline V lookup: CDR1 LNHDA, CDR2 SQIVND (reference sequence). J lost 2 bases, V lost 6 bases, and 4 bases had no gene match. The sample taken for sequencing was peripheral blood. V and J are TRBV19 and TRBJ1-3, with TRBD1 matching 7 bases. The source of this sequence is a woman over 75 with acute or convalescent COVID-19. This chain's CDR3 is CASRPTGPGNTIYF. The CDR3 DNA follows: TGTGCCAGTAGACCGACAGGGCCTGGAAACACCATATATTTT.